The T cell receptor (beta chain) described here comes from a study of T cell responses to AZD1222 COVID-19 vaccine. The overall study: Pooling was applied to second doses at about 4 or about 12 weeks.

This CDR3 is built from 15 residues. Germline lookup yields CDR1 DFQATT and CDR2 SNEGSKA (reference sequence). Trimming shortened V by 3 bases and J by 2 bases, and 14 bases separated the two germline ends. Sequencing used immunoSEQ multiplex PCR; TCRdb keeps in-frame clones, though not all of them. The data contain approximately 180,000 clones, more than 90% of them singletons. On this clone: Its antigen is unknown.

Whole-study results and caveats: Seropositive at baseline were only 5 to 7 AZD1222 recipients. The study sampled repertoires only after the peak T cell response. An increase in Spike-specific TCR breadth and depth was observed after two AZD1222 doses.

This clonotype was sampled from an adult in good health. This specimen was peripheral blood, taken on day 0 of AZD1222 vaccination. The chain is built from TRBV20-1 and TRBJ2-1; D may be TRBD2 (6 bases). CDR3 loop: CSASNPGVPYNEQFF. In DNA form, the CDR3 reads TGCAGTGCTAGTAACCCGGGAGTACCCTACAATGAGCAGTTCTTC.